The present entry profiles one TCR beta chain with its context. Its antigen is still unknown. No much larger clone is present one base from it, and per-base qualities are unavailable. The data were taken from a study of long-term antiretroviral therapy in people with HIV (dated by TCRdb to between 2021 and 2022). Regarding the complete study: Collection of the earliest samples took place about a decade ahead of the 2015 WHO recommendation for immediate ART, at a time when ART was typically delayed until CD4 counts fell. A retrospective serial study tested whether ART initiation and durable HIV suppression were associated with changes in peripheral blood TRB repertoire composition and diversity. A total of 192 cryopreserved PBMC samples came from around 30 adults with confirmed HIV infection and were collected serially over a mean of approximately six years (range 1-12). Of the 30 or so participants with HIV, roughly twelve were female. No cross-contamination during QIAcube processing was seen in test extractions of a monoclonal T-cell line run alongside around 30 polyclonal samples.

Overall study outcomes, separate from this receptor: Inferences about post-ART repertoire changes were limited because no data were available on ART adherence, viral resistance or therapy changes. Because pre-ART samples had limited cell numbers, unsorted PBMC were profiled rather than sorted CD4+ and CD8+ T cells. Compared with controls, HIV repertoires had narrower CDR3 length ranges, and the network structure pointed to an antigen-experienced repertoire that shifted only slightly toward naive after ART. Expanded TRB clones identified before ART initiation dominated the repertoire at all time points, although this dominance fluctuated and declined in many PLHIV after ART. Starting ART was linked to a significant rise in TRB diversity, yet even after long-term ART the diversity remained significantly lower than in transplant donor controls. Because PBMC availability was limited, only the TCR beta chain was sequenced, with no alpha chain pairing. Samples dated from the mid-2000s to the late 2010s, and the ART regimens used may be less effective than current ones.

CDR1 and CDR2 (SGHAT, FQNNGV) derive from the germline V gene. Trimmed from V: 5 bases; trimmed from J: 7 bases; junction bases lacking a gene match: 12. From the cysteine through the phenylalanine, the CDR3 covers 16 amino acids. CDR3 DNA only is kept here, 48 bases in frame from base 1. Participants were included only if at least one PBMC sample before ART initiation and at least two post-ART samples were available. Every participant with HIV received treatment in the United States of America. Before DNA extraction, cryopreserved samples of roughly 1-11 million PBMC were thawed and then washed. At the time of the earliest PBMC sample, participants with HIV were aged between about 20 and 54 years. PBMC samples were contributed by each participant from 1-4 timepoints before ART initiation and 2-8 timepoints after ART initiation, with a median of 7 samples. For every participant, serial HIV viral load, CD4+ T-cell count, ART history and demographic data were obtained. Genomic DNA was extracted from unsorted PBMC with a Qiagen kit on a QIAcube, with processing performed in batches of 12 samples.

Sequencing of the TRB variable region was done with the immunoSEQ hsTCRB v3.0 assay at survey level resolution. The targeted TRB sequencing depth was about 40,000-50,000 T-cell genomes per sample. Pooled TRB libraries were sequenced on an Illumina MiSeq with a v3 150-cycle kit. Per the original workflow: Analysis of repertoires was carried out in R inside a reproducible Nextflow workflow spanning QC, data transformation and analysis. LymphoSeq2, an R package for exploring AIRR-Seq data, was used to implement the custom analyses. A few samples yielding fewer than 5000 total TRB sequences were excluded, leaving more than 150 analyzed HIV repertoires. Among the approximately 190 HIV repertoires that were kept, some 61 were collected before ART initiation and over 120 were collected after ART initiation. Each repertoire was downsampled to 5000 TRB nucleotide sequences, and summary statistics were averaged across 100 downsampling iterations. The analysis kept only TRB sequences whose CDR3 regions were at least seven amino acids long. Two measures captured diversity: a Shannon entropy-derived clonality score and the Gini coefficient. In repertoire networks, the top 5000 CDR3 amino acid sequences were linked whenever an edit distance of one separated two sequences. GLIPH2 predicted antigen specificity groups and MHC restriction for TRB CDR3 amino acid sequences. CDR3 amino acid sequences were matched against VDJdb and McPAS-TCR to flag known CMV, EBV, HIV or tissue antigen associations. Pre-ART, post-ART and control groups were compared with Wilcoxon signed-rank tests and Holm-Bonferroni correction. TCRdb provides this immuneACCESS table in a form limited to in-frame rearrangements. Some clones are lacking; in checked studies, under half of them reflect an unresolved V gene, and why the rest are absent is not known. V and J calls and clone size are given by that table; D and trimming were obtained from the DNA. In all, the sample holds 17,000 or so clones, and around four fifths of those were seen once. Jointly, the top ten make up roughly 15% of the sample.

Rearrangement joined TRBV11-2 to TRBJ2-1; 9 nucleotides in the junction match TRBD2. The sequences come from unsorted PBMCs, collected around 2.1 years before starting antiretroviral therapy. This sequence originates from a young man with HIV. The CDR3 region: CASSPRGASGGNEQFF. The base sequence is TGTGCCAGCAGCCCCAGGGGGGCAAGCGGGGGGAATGAGCAGTTCTTC.